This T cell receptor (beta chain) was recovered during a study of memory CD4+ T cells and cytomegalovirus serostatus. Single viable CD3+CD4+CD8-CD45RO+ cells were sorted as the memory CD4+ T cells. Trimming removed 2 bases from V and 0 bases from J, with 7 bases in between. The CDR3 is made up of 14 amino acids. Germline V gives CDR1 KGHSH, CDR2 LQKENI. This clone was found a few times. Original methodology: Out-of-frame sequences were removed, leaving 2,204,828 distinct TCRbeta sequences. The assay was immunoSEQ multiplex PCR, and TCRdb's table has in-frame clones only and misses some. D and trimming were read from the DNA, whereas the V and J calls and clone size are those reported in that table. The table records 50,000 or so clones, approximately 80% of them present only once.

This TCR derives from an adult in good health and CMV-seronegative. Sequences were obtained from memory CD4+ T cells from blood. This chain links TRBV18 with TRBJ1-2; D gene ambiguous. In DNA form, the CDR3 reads TGTGCCAGCTCACCATCAGTTACTAACTATGGCTACACCTTC. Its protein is CASSPSVTNYGYTF.